This T cell receptor beta chain was identified during a study of blood T cell repertoires in COVID-19. On the study more broadly: Acute and convalescent COVID-19 samples came from the United States, Italy and Spain. T cells, B-cell-depleted T cells, or PBMCs provided the cDNA or gDNA that served as material.

This CDR3 is built from 15 residues. How the authors handled the data: It was from reference gene primer amplification that nucleated cell counts were estimated. Sequencing used immunoSEQ multiplex PCR; TCRdb keeps in-frame clones, though not all of them. That table supplies the V and J calls and clone size; D and trimming were determined from the DNA. Of hundreds of thousands of clones listed, roughly four fifths are singletons. The material sequenced was peripheral blood. This chain joins TRBV21-1 and TRBJ1-3; TRBD1, the table's D call, was not compared with the DNA. TRBV21-1 is noted as a pseudogene. This clonotype was sampled from a woman in her forties or fifties with acute or convalescent COVID-19. This CDR3 is CASRGTGRSGNTIYF. The DNA for the CDR3 is TGTGCCAGCAGGGGGACAGGACGCTCTGGAAACACCATATATTTT.